The sequence of this T cell receptor beta chain was determined in a study of blood T cell repertoires in COVID-19. The germline V gene encodes CDR1 WSHSY and CDR2 SAAADI. V lost 10 bases to trimming and J lost 1 base, with 19 bases between them. The CDR3 is made up of 15 amino acids. Produced via immunoSEQ multiplex PCR; TCRdb's table is partial and in-frame only. The data hold some 350,000 clones, with about 90% observed a single time. The clonotype comes from a woman younger than 35 who had recovered from COVID-19. Sequencing input: peripheral blood. This chain uses TRBV10-2 with TRBJ1-1; no reliable D call. The CDR3 region is CATSDISKRNTEAFF. DNA for the CDR3: TGCGCCACCTCCGACATTTCAAAGAGGAACACTGAAGCTTTCTTT.